A selection of T cell receptor beta chains follows, all from one sample in a study of CD8+ T cells in alopecia areata. Generated by immunoSEQ multiplex PCR, the TCRdb table keeps only in-frame clones and is missing some. The data contain fewer than 250,000 clones, roughly two fifths of them seen just once; the ten biggest clones take up just under 0.5%. The material sequenced was CD4+ T cells sorted from blood, taken around week 34, from a patient treated with tofacitinib. All receptors come from a human donor with alopecia areata. The CDR3 runs from the conserved cysteine through the conserved F or W. Fields, in order: V gene, clone size, D gene, J gene, CDR3 DNA, CDR3 protein. D genes are given only for firm matches. Some rows mark clone size as missing; the rest say once, few, many or name a class of expanded clone.

TRBV30,few,.,TRBJ1-2,TGTGCCTTCACGAGACAGTTAAACTATGGCTACACCTTC,CAFTRQLNYGYTF
TRBV10-3,.,.,TRBJ1-1,TGTGCCATCAGTGAGCGGGGCACAGGTACTGAAGCTTTCTTT,CAISERGTGTEAFF
TRBV6-6,.,.,TRBJ1-2,TGTGCCAGCAGTTTGGGTTACAGGGATCATGGCTACACCTTC,CASSLGYRDHGYTF
TRBV30,.,.,TRBJ2-3,TGTGCCTGGACTAAGGGCACAGATACGCAGTATTTT,CAWTKGTDTQYF
TRBV18,many,TRBD1,TRBJ1-4,TGTGCCAGCTCACCTTTCGGGACAGAGAATGAAAAACTGTTTTTT,CASSPFGTENEKLFF
TRBV4-1,.,.,TRBJ2-1,TGCGCCAGCAGCCAAGGTGGGACACGGACGACCCGGGCCCAATTGGCGGAGCAGTTCTTC,CASSQGGTRTTRAQLAEQFF
TRBV29-1,.,.,TRBJ1-1,TGCAGCGTTGTTGGGGGGCCGGGCACTGAAGCTTTCTTT,CSVVGGPGTEAFF
TRBV7-9,.,TRBD2,TRBJ2-1,TGTGCCAGCAGCGGGTCAACTAGCGGATACAATGAGCAGTTCTTC,CASSGSTSGYNEQFF
TRBV14,.,.,TRBJ2-3,TGTGCCAGCAGCCAATTAAAGGGCAGAACAGATACGCAGTATTTT,CASSQLKGRTDTQYF
TRBV5-4,.,.,TRBJ1-6,TGTGCCAGCAGCTTGGCAAATTCACCCCTCCACTTT,CASSLANSPLHF
TRBV25-1,few,TRBD2,TRBJ2-1,TGTGCCAGCACCCCTCCTAGCGGGGGAGGGAATGAGCAGTTCTTC,CASTPPSGGGNEQFF
TRBV30,few,.,TRBJ1-1,TGTGCCTGGAGGTCGGGCCCGAACACTGAAGCTTTCTTT,CAWRSGPNTEAFF
TRBV20-1,.,.,TRBJ2-3,TGCAGCAACTCGGACTACCCCCGGTATTTT,CSNSDYPRYF
TRBV30,.,.,TRBJ1-3,TGTGCCTGGAGTGGATACGAAGGAGGTGGAAACACCATATATTTT,CAWSGYEGGGNTIYF
TRBV7-9,.,TRBD2,TRBJ2-1,TGTGCCAGCAGCTTTTCAAGCGGGAGACCCGTCTACAATGAGCAGTTCTTC,CASSFSSGRPVYNEQFF
TRBV5-1,.,.,TRBJ2-3,TGCGCCAGCAGCTTGGGTCGAATTATAGATACGCAGTATTTT,CASSLGRIIDTQYF
TRBV29-1,.,TRBD2,TRBJ2-3,TGCAGCGTTCACCGGGAGGGAAAAAGGGTCACAGATACGCAGTATTTT,CSVHREGKRVTDTQYF
TRBV18,few,.,TRBJ2-5,TGTGCCAGCTCACCTCCAGGGGGAGGGCAGGAGACCCAGTACTTC,CASSPPGGGQETQYF
TRBV29-1,few,.,TRBJ1-1,TGCAGCGTAACCGGTCGACTCGGCACTGAAGCTTTCTTT,CSVTGRLGTEAFF
TRBV6-6,.,.,TRBJ1-1,TGTGCCAGCAGTTACTTGGGGAGGGGGTACACTGAAGCTTTCTTT,CASSYLGRGYTEAFF
TRBV2,.,.,TRBJ1-1,TGTGCCAGTAGACAGACCATGAACACTGAAGCTTTCTTT,CASRQTMNTEAFF
TRBV6-5,.,.,TRBJ2-7,TGTGCCAGCAGCCCAAACGACGGCAGGGGCGAGCAGTACTTC,CASSPNDGRGEQYF
TRBV5-1,.,TRBD2,TRBJ2-3,TGCGCCAGCAGCTTGGCCGGGCTAGCGGGAGTTCCAGATACGCAGTATTTT,CASSLAGLAGVPDTQYF
TRBV5-1,.,TRBD1,TRBJ2-5,TGCGCCAGCAGCCCTGGACAGGAAGAGACCCAGTACTTC,CASSPGQEETQYF
TRBV5-6,once,.,TRBJ2-7,TGTGCCAGCAGCTTCACCGTCTACGAGCAGTACTTC,CASSFTVYEQYF
TRBV6-5,.,.,TRBJ1-1,TGTGCCAGCAGTTACTCGCAGGCGAACACTGAAGCTTTCTTT,CASSYSQANTEAFF
TRBV20-1,.,.,TRBJ2-1,TGCAGTGCTATAAAAGTGGATGAGCAGTTCTTC,CSAIKVDEQFF
TRBV2,few,TRBD1,TRBJ2-6,TGTGCCAGCAAGACAGGGGTAGGGTCTGGGGCCAACGTCCTGACTTTC,CASKTGVGSGANVLTF
TRBV30,.,.,TRBJ1-4,TGTGCCTGGGGGGGAGTATCGACCGAAAAACTGTTTTTT,CAWGGVSTEKLFF